This T cell receptor (beta chain) was observed in a study of T cells in Graves' hyperthyroidism and ophthalmopathy. This clonotype was picked up one time. Its antigen is as yet unknown. Regions amplified from RNA transcripts were the TCR beta CDR3 regions. When the TCR CDR3 underwent first-round RT-PCR, the HTBI primer set was used. MiXCR, applied by TCRdb to the multiplex PCR reads, yields one record per CDR3 protein. Seen here are roughly 800,000 distinct CDR3 sequences, 38% observed once, and the top ten hold more than 7%. Study observations and caveats: Researchers found most expanded thyroid clonotypes above 0.001 in blood as well.

Newly diagnosed hyperthyroidism patients aged 18 to 65 years had disease lasting under 2 months. Researchers barred patients who had uncontrolled infection, other autoimmune disease, pregnancy or lactation. PBMCs were derived from under 13 ml fresh peripheral blood. The CDR3 has 13 residues. Germline CDR1 SGHTA, CDR2 FQGNSA. Deletions cut 8 bases from V and 4 bases from J, with 12 bases between. V gene TRBV7-2 combines with J gene TRBJ1-5, with D possibly TRBD1 on 6 matching bases. The sample taken for sequencing was blood. The receptor was isolated from a man younger than 30 with Graves' hyperthyroidism. Here the CDR3 reads CASARQANQPQHF. CDR3 bases: TGTGCCAGCGCCCGACAGGCGAATCAGCCCCAGCATTTT. The variable domain in full, with the rest retrieved from reference TRBV7-2 and TRBJ1-5, is GAGVSQSPSNKVTEKGKDVELRCDPISGHTALYWYRQSLGQGLEFLIYFQGNSAPDKSGLPSDRFSAERTGGSVSTLTIQRTQQEDSAVYLCASARQANQPQHFGDGTRLSIL.